What follows are 13 T cell receptor beta chains derived from one specimen sequenced in a study of sequential checkpoint blockade in melanoma. The treatment is: randomized to nivolumab then ipilimumab (arm A) or the reverse (arm B). Clones were read by immunoSEQ multiplex PCR, and TCRdb kept only the in-frame ones, dropping some. The sample includes 35,000 to 40,000 clones, roughly 84% of them seen just once. The material was CD8+ T cells sorted from blood (inferred from file names), obtained from a patient given nivolumab and ipilimumab in sequence. The source of these receptors is a human donor with melanoma.

The rearrangement uses TRBV28 and TRBJ1-1; no definite D call. The CDR3 contains 14 residues. With 4 bases removed from V and 4 bases from J, the gap between germline ends came to 13 bases. Germline loops: CDR1 MDHEN, CDR2 SYDVKM. CDR3 sequence reads: CASSSPNQATEAFF. CDR3 sequence (DNA): TGTGCCAGCAGTTCCCCGAACCAGGCCACTGAAGCTTTCTTT. The full variable domain, in which reference TRBV28 and TRBJ1-1 provide the parts outside the CDR3, is DVKVTQSSRYLVKRTGEKVFLECVQDMDHENMFWYRQDPGLGLRLIYFSYDVKMKEKGDIPEGYSVSREKKERFSLILESASTNQTSMYLCASSSPNQATEAFFGQGTRLTVV.

The rearrangement links TRBV10-1 to TRBJ2-7; TRBD1 might be the D (5 bases). V was shortened by 2 bases and J by 6 bases, with 8 bases between the two germline ends. This CDR3 has 12 amino acids. The germline V gene has CDR1 WNHNN and CDR2 SYGVQD (reference sequence). The CDR3 region is CASSEAGSEQYF. The DNA for the CDR3 is TGCGCCAGCAGTGAGGCAGGGTCCGAGCAGTACTTC.

This chain links TRBV14 with TRBJ2-4; 12 bases agree with TRBD2. The germline gives CDR1 SGHDN, CDR2 FVKESK. CDR3 length equals 18 residues. Trimming took 1 base from V and 0 from J; bases not matched to a gene: 4. The CDR3 nucleotides are TGTGCCAGCAGCCAAGGACTAGCGGGGGAACTAGCCAAAAACATTCAGTACTTC. Its protein is CASSQGLAGELAKNIQYF.

This chain uses TRBV9 with TRBJ2-1; 9 bases match TRBD2. Germline CDR1 reads SGDLS; CDR2 reads YYNGEE. The CDR3 sequence is 21 residues long. V lost 0 bases, J lost 0 bases, and 16 bases stayed unmatched. This CDR3 reads CASSVDAGRLAGWGSYNEQFF. The CDR3 nucleotides read TGTGCCAGCAGCGTAGATGCGGGACGGCTAGCGGGATGGGGCTCCTACAATGAGCAGTTCTTC.

The genes are TRBV28 and TRBJ1-5; maybe TRBD1 (5 bases). This CDR3 has 14 amino acids. The V end was cut by 5 bases, the J end by 0 bases, with 8 bases between. The germline V gene has CDR1 MDHEN and CDR2 SYDVKM. In nucleotides, the CDR3 is TGTGCCAGCAGTGCCAGGGATAGCAATCAGCCCCAGCATTTT. Its protein is CASSARDSNQPQHF.

The chain links TRBV9 to TRBJ2-1; 8 bases are shared with TRBD1. V trimming: 0 bases; J trimming: 7 bases; junction bases outside the gene matches: 6. The CDR3 has 15 amino acids. Germline V gene sequence: CDR1 SGDLS, CDR2 YYNGEE. CDR3 loop: CASSVGAGGWNEQFF. CDR3 sequence (DNA): TGTGCCAGCAGCGTAGGGGCAGGGGGCTGGAATGAGCAGTTCTTC.

The chain carries TRBV5-4 and TRBJ2-3; tentatively, D is TRBD1 (6 bases). The CDR3 sequence is 14 residues long. Germline V gene data show CDR1 as SGHNT and CDR2 as YYREEE (reference sequence). The V and J ends lost 3 bases and 5 bases respectively, with 13 bases between them. The CDR3 sequence is CASSYGRQEDTQYF. DNA of the CDR3: TGTGCCAGCAGCTATGGGAGACAGGAAGATACGCAGTATTTT.

The rearrangement links TRBV6-1 to TRBJ2-1; 7 positions agree with TRBD1. With V trimmed by 3 bases and J by 0 bases, 11 bases remained unmatched. Germline V gene sequence: CDR1 MNHNS, CDR2 SASEGT. This CDR3 is 18 amino acids long. The CDR3 protein is CASSEALRDRSSYNEQFF. CDR3 sequence (DNA): TGTGCCAGCAGTGAGGCTCTCAGGGACAGAAGCTCCTACAATGAGCAGTTCTTC.

CDR3 sequence: CASSLSGTGAYEQYV. CDR3 nucleotide sequence: TGTGCCAGCAGTTTGTCCGGGACAGGGGCCTACGAGCAGTACGTC. The V and J genes are TRBV27 and TRBJ2-7; 10 bases are shared with TRBD1. Germline V lookup: CDR1 MNHEY, CDR2 SMNVEV (reference sequence). The CDR3 consists of 15 residues. Unmatched junction bases numbered 4, after V lost 3 bases and J lost 2 bases.

This clone was picked up one time. This chain joins TRBV30 and TRBJ2-6; the D is unclear. Between the trimmed V and J ends, which lost 5 bases and 1 base, there was a span of 6 bases. CDR1 is GTSNPN and CDR2 is SVGIG in the germline V gene (reference sequence). The CDR3 extends over 13 amino acids. This chain's CDR3 is CAWEDSGANVLTF. CDR3 sequence (DNA): TGTGCCTGGGAGGATTCTGGGGCCAACGTCCTGACTTTC.

This clone has a single count. The rearrangement uses TRBV27 and TRBJ2-7; a possible D gene is TRBD2 (5 bases). CDR1 and CDR2 (germline): MNHEY, SMNVEV (reference sequence). The CDR3 loop spans 13 amino acids. Deletions cut 3 bases from V and 7 bases from J, with 13 bases between. In nucleotides, the CDR3 is TGTGCCAGCAGTTTGCTGGAAACGGGGGAGCAGTACTTC. This gives the protein CASSLLETGEQYF.

The count of this clone is one. This chain joins TRBV7-8 and TRBJ1-1; possible D gene TRBD1, 6 bases. The CDR3 is made up of 17 amino acids. Trimming took off 3 bases at V and 5 bases at J, with 22 bases between the two ends. The germline CDR1 and CDR2 sequences are SGHVS and FQNEAQ. CDR3 coding DNA: TGTGCCAGCAGCTTTGAGACAGGATACATAAGGGGAACTGAAGCTTTCTTT. Its translation is CASSFETGYIRGTEAFF.

The chain recombines TRBV7-6 with TRBJ2-3; D is perhaps TRBD1 (6 bases). Per the germline V gene, CDR1 is SGHVS and CDR2 is FNYEAQ. The germline V and J ends were trimmed by 1 base and 4 bases, with 21 bases remaining between them. This CDR3 spans 18 amino acids. CDR3 nucleotides: TGTGCCAGCAGCTTAGAGGGCCGGCGGTACAGGGCCTCAGATACGCAGTATTTT. This encodes CASSLEGRRYRASDTQYF.